This T cell receptor beta chain derives from a study of CD8+ T cells in alopecia areata. V lost 2 bases to trimming and J lost 6 bases, with 14 bases between them. The CDR3 totals 16 residues. Per germline, CDR1 SGHVS and CDR2 FQNEAQ. Extraction of RNA preceded its reverse transcription into cDNA, which served as the sequencing template. Generated by immunoSEQ multiplex PCR, the TCRdb table keeps only in-frame clones and is missing some. In the table there are 200,000 or so clones, roughly two fifths of which are singletons. Treatment: oral pan-JAK inhibitor, 5-10 mg twice daily. The sample here was CD4+ T cells sorted from blood, taken at approximately week 30, from a patient treated with tofacitinib. This receptor was obtained from a human donor with alopecia areata. The J gene is TRBJ1-6, the V gene TRBV7-8; D gene ambiguous. CDR3 DNA: TGTGCCAGCAGCTTAAACGGACCCACCTTTAATTCACCCCTCCACTTT. As protein: CASSLNGPTFNSPLHF.